This T cell receptor (beta chain) was captured in a study of T cell changes during pregnancy in multiple sclerosis. As to this clone: Other DNA variants within this sample encode the same CDR3.

The ends were cut back, 0 bases at V and 4 bases at J, with 3 bases in the middle. CDR1 and CDR2 (germline): MNHEY, SVGAGI. There are 12 residues in the CDR3. Sequenced by immunoSEQ multiplex PCR; TCRdb stores in-frame clones only, minus some. This table has 40,000 to 60,000 clones, 95% appearing once. The sample here was CD8+ T cells from peripheral blood mononuclear cells, taken in the first trimester of pregnancy. The J gene is TRBJ2-5, the V gene TRBV6-5; no clear D. The TCR originated in a female donor with multiple sclerosis, enrolled in a pregnancy study. The CDR3 sequence: CASSYSRETQYF. In nucleotides, the CDR3 is TGTGCCAGCAGTTACTCGAGAGAGACCCAGTACTTC.